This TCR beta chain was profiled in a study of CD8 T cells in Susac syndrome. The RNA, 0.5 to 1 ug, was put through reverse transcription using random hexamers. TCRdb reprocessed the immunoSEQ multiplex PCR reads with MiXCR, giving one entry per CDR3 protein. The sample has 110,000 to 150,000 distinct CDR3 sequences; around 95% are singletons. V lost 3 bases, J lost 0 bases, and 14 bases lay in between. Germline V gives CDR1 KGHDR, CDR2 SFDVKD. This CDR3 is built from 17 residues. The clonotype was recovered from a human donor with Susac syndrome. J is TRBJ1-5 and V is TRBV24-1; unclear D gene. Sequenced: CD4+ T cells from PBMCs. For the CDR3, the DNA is TGTGCCACCAGTGATCCAAAGGACGGACCTAGCAATCAGCCCCAGCATTTT. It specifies CATSDPKDGPSNQPQHF.